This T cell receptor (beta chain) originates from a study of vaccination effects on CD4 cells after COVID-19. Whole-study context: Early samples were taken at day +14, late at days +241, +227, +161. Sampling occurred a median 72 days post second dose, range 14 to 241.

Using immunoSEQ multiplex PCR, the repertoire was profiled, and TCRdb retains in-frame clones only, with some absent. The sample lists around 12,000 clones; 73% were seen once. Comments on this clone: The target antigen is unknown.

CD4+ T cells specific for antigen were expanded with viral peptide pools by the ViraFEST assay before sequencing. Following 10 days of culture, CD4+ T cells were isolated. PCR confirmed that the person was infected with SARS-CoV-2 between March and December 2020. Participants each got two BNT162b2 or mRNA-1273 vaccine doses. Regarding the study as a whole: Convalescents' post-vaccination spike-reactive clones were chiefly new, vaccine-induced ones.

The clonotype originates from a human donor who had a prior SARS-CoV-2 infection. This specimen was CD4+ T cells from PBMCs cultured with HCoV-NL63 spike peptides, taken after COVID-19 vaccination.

CDR3 bases: TGTGCCAGCAGCTTAGCGCTAGGCTCCCAGGAGCAGTTCTTC. As protein: CASSLALGSQEQFF. The genes are TRBV7-9 and TRBJ2-1; D gene uncertain. V was pared by 0 bases and J by 10 bases, with 13 bases between. The CDR3 covers 14 residues. Germline CDR1 and CDR2: SEHNR and FQNEAQ (reference sequence). Variable domain in full (rest from reference TRBV7-9 and TRBJ2-1): DTGVSQNPRHKITKRGQNVTFRCDPISEHNRLYWYRQTLGQGPEFLTYFQNEAQLEKSRLLSDRFSAERPKGSFSTLEIQRTEQGDSAMYLCASSLALGSQEQFFGPGTRLTVL.